The 4 T cell receptor beta chains presented below share a single source sample, sequenced in a study of T cell repertoires in cytomegalovirus infection. Which antigens these TCRs recognize remains unknown. TCRdb ran MiXCR on the reads and lists one entry per CDR3 protein. Among just over 450,000 distinct CDR3 sequences listed, roughly 42% were seen once. The sample here was cultured PBMCs, taken from culture after CMV antigen stimulation. The receptors were sampled from a human donor in good health (CMV status not recorded). Some clones in this sample may be carry-over from other donors' samples.

The CDR3 region has the DNA TGCAGTGCTAGGGCCCCGTCCGCCGGCTACACCTTC. Translation gives CSARAPSAGYTF. The chain couples TRBV20-1 to TRBJ1-2; D not certain. Deletions cut 3 bases from V and 8 bases from J, with 13 bases between. This CDR3 is built from 12 residues. Germline CDR1 reads DFQATT; CDR2 reads SNEGSKA (reference sequence).

In the case of this clonotype: Compared with germline, one end of the junction differs, possibly owing to a read error. This chain joins TRBV5-3 and TRBJ2-1; D gene uncertain. TRBV5-3 is treated as an ORF (open reading frame) with a function not yet certain. The CDR3 is 17 amino acids. CDR3 nucleotide sequence: TGTGCCAGCAGCTTGGGATTCCAAGGCTCGGAGACCTATGAGCAGTTCTTC. Translation gives CASSLGFQGSETYEQFF.

V gene TRBV28 combines with J gene TRBJ1-3; D is unclear. The CDR3 has 14 amino acids. V dropped 4 bases and J dropped 4 bases, with 11 bases sitting between them. Germline V gene sequence: CDR1 MDHEN, CDR2 SYDVKM. Written as DNA, the CDR3 is TGTGCCAGCAGTTCACGCCGGAGCGGAAACACCATATATTTT. The encoded protein is CASSSRRSGNTIYF.

The CDR3 is CASSLRDRVRDEQYF. CDR3 nucleotides: TGTGCCAGCAGTCTTCGGGACAGGGTTCGCGACGAGCAGTACTTC. This chain connects TRBV6-1 to TRBJ2-7; 9 bases match TRBD1. The germline gives CDR1 MNHNS, CDR2 SASEGT. The V and J ends lost 5 bases and 5 bases, in that order; junction bases with no gene match: 10. The CDR3 has 15 amino acids.